A single sample gave rise to the 10 T cell receptor beta chains below, sequenced in a study of blood T cell repertoires in COVID-19. The repertoire was sequenced with immunoSEQ multiplex PCR; TCRdb's copy has only in-frame clones and lacks some. The repertoire has about 90,000 clones, more than 80% of them found once; the top ten carry 10% to 13%. Source material: peripheral blood. The receptor source for this set is a woman in her 70s with acute or convalescent COVID-19.

The genes are TRBV5-1 and TRBJ2-7, with 8 bases that match TRBD1. Trimming cost V 0 bases and J 10 bases; bases outside gene matches: 6. The CDR3 is 13 residues long. Looked up from germline, CDR1 is SGHRS and CDR2 is YFSETQ. The DNA of the CDR3 is TGCGCCAGCAGCTTGGAGACAGGGGAGCGCCAGTACTTC. Its protein product is CASSLETGERQYF.

The CDR3 protein is CASSSTGGTNEKLFF. The DNA for the CDR3 is TGTGCCAGCAGTTCCACAGGTGGAACAAATGAAAAACTGTTTTTT. The chain carries TRBV6-5 and TRBJ1-4; D might be TRBD1 (5 bases). Germline CDR1 is MNHEY and CDR2 is SVGAGI. V shed 4 bases and J shed 5 bases, with 14 bases lying between them. The CDR3 consists of 15 residues.

This clone has more than one count but fewer than ten. The chain combines TRBV30 with TRBJ1-6; tentative D call: TRBD1 (5 bases). The germline V and J ends were trimmed by 3 bases and 6 bases, with 9 bases remaining between them. The CDR3 is 13 residues long. CDR1 and CDR2 (germline): GTSNPN, SVGIG (reference sequence). CDR3: CAWSLDTNSPLHF. The CDR3 nucleotides are TGTGCCTGGAGCCTGGACACTAATTCACCCCTCCACTTT.

The chain joins TRBV3-1 (or the pseudogene TRBV3-2) to TRBJ2-5, with D perhaps matching TRBD2 (7 bases). Trimming stripped 1 base from V and 5 bases from J, with 11 bases between. The CDR3 extends over 14 amino acids. The germline V gene encodes CDR1 LGHDT and CDR2 YNNKEL (reference sequence). The CDR3 bases are TGTGCCAGCAGCCAAGTCAGGGGAGGGGAGACCCAGTACTTC. Protein: CASSQVRGGETQYF.

This clone has only one observation. The rearrangement links TRBV5-1 to TRBJ2-1; 9 bases map to TRBD2. The V gene's germline CDR1 is SGHRS and CDR2 YFSETQ. V trimming: 3 bases; J trimming: 8 bases; junction bases outside the gene matches: 9. This CDR3 region has 15 residues. The CDR3 spells CASSSGLAVFDEQFF. The CDR3 nucleotides are TGCGCCAGCAGCTCGGGACTAGCTGTTTTCGATGAGCAGTTCTTC.

The chain carries TRBV5-1 and TRBJ1-2; possible D gene TRBD1, 6 bases. Trimming removed 0 bases at V and 2 bases at J, with 14 bases between. The CDR3 has 16 amino acids. Germline V lookup: CDR1 SGHRS, CDR2 YFSETQ. This CDR3 is CASSLGDEDRNYGYTF. CDR3 DNA sequence: TGCGCCAGCAGCTTGGGAGATGAGGACAGAAACTATGGCTACACCTTC.

This sequence joins TRBV7-6 and TRBJ1-5; perhaps TRBD1 as D (6 bases). This CDR3 contains 15 residues. Germline CDR1 SGHVS, CDR2 FNYEAQ. With 6 bases removed from V and 0 bases from J, the gap between germline ends came to 12 bases. For the CDR3, the DNA is TGTGCCAGCAGTCCCGACAGGAATAGCAATCAGCCCCAGCATTTT. This codes for CASSPDRNSNQPQHF.

The V and J genes are TRBV20-1 and TRBJ2-5; D unclear. The length of the CDR3 is 11 residues. V was cut by 2 bases and J by 5 bases, with 6 bases left in between. Germline values: CDR1 DFQATT, CDR2 SNEGSKA (reference sequence). The CDR3 DNA follows: TGCAGTGCTAGACTTCGGGAGACCCAGTACTTC. Residues: CSARLRETQYF.

This sequence joins TRBV6-5 and TRBJ2-4; D remains unclear. Germline V gene sequence: CDR1 MNHEY, CDR2 SVGAGI. Trimming took 6 bases from V and 4 from J, leaving 7 bases between them. CDR3 length: 12 amino acids. CDR3 loop: CASRPGKNIQYF. In nucleotides, the CDR3 is TGTGCCAGCAGACCAGGAAAAAACATTCAGTACTTC.

The V and J genes are TRBV2 and TRBJ1-5, with 8 bases aligning to TRBD1. CDR1 is SNHLY, CDR2 FYNNEI, per germline. CDR3 length: 13 amino acids. V shed 6 bases, J shed 5 bases, and the junction held 3 bases outside the gene matches. The CDR3 loop reads CASRGQGHQPQHF. The CDR3 DNA sequence: TGTGCCAGCAGAGGACAGGGCCATCAGCCCCAGCATTTT.